This T cell receptor (beta chain) was identified in a study of identical twins. General study findings and limits: Memory repertoires lacked the insertion deficit that abundant cord blood beta clonotypes showed. Zero-insertion findings could be partly confounded by invariant cells (MAIT and iNKT cells).

This CDR3 has 20 residues. Germline CDR1 and CDR2: KGHDR and SFDVKD. Note on this clonotype: The antigen is unknown.

TCRdb itself ran the 5' RACE reads through MiXCR, one entry per CDR3 protein. Of 1.5 million to 2 million distinct CDR3 sequences listed, less than 40% are singletons. Sample: cord blood. This TCR came from a newborn girl in good health. This chain connects TRBV24-1 to TRBJ2-4, with 8 bases matching TRBD1. The DNA end is a closer match to TRBJ2-7, so the J assignment may be wrong. As DNA, the CDR3 is TGTGCCACCAGTGTACGTCCAGGGGGCGGATCAAGCCCTAGGCTGTACGAGCAGTACTTC. Translating it yields CATSVRPGGGSSPRLYEQYF.